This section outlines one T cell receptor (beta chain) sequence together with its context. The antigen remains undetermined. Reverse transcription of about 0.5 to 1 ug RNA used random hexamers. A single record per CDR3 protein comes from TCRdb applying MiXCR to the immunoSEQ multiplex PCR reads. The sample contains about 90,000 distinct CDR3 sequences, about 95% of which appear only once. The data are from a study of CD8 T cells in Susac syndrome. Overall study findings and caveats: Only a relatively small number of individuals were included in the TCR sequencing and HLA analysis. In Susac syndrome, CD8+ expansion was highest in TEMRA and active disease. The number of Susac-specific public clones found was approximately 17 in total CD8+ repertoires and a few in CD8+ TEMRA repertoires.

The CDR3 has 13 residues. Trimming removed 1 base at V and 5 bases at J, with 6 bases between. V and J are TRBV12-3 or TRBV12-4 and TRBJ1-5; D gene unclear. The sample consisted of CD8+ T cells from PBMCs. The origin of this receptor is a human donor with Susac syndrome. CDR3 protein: CASSLGPDQPQHF. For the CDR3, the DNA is TGTGCCAGCAGTTTAGGTCCCGATCAGCCCCAGCATTTT.